Following are 14 T cell receptor beta chains from one sample sequenced in a study of shared clonotypes between healthy human individuals (dated by TCRdb to the early 2020s). Receptor libraries were prepared by the immunoSEQ multiplex PCR assay. This is the immuneACCESS table as TCRdb keeps it, with only in-frame sequences that have V and J called. A part of the clones is gone; compared with another copy, unresolved V genes explain less than half, and the rest is unexplained. Here the sample has just over 2,000,000 clones; 85% to 95% occur a single time. 0.13% of the sample lies in the top ten. The sequenced sample consisted of naive CD4+ T cells sorted from blood. Per the publication, the cell subset or site label means: CD45RA+ positively selected. Every receptor here comes from a man aged 18 to 29 in good health.

The chain recombines TRBV6-5 with TRBJ2-7; 9 positions agree with TRBD2. Germline V gene lookup returns CDR1 MNHEY and CDR2 SVGAGI. There are 15 residues in the CDR3. The J segment lost 3 bases and the V segment lost 1 base, leaving 4 bases of the junction unmatched. CDR3 sequence reads: CASSYWPSGNYEQYF. The CDR3 DNA is TGTGCCAGCAGTTACTGGCCTAGCGGGAACTACGAGCAGTACTTC.

The genes are TRBV4-3 and TRBJ2-7, with D perhaps TRBD1 (6 bases). In germline, CDR1 is LGHNA, CDR2 YSLEER. Between the trimmed V and J ends, which lost 1 base and 2 bases, there was a span of 12 bases. The length of the CDR3 is 15 residues. CDR3 amino acids: CASSQAQGPPYEQYF. CDR3 DNA sequence: TGCGCCAGCAGCCAAGCACAGGGACCCCCCTACGAGCAGTACTTC.

The chain employs TRBV19 and TRBJ1-5; 8 positions match TRBD1. With V trimmed by 5 bases and J by 0 bases, 6 bases remained unmatched. CDR3 length: 16 residues. Germline CDR1 and CDR2: LNHDA and SQIVND (reference sequence). CDR3 region: CASSPYRGDSNQPQHF. In nucleotides, the CDR3 is TGTGCCAGTAGTCCCTACAGGGGGGATAGCAATCAGCCCCAGCATTTT.

The chain recombines TRBV5-1 with TRBJ2-1; 9 nucleotides match TRBD2. The V and J ends lost 3 bases and 7 bases, in that order; junction bases with no gene match: 11. The CDR3 spans 16 residues. CDR1 is SGHRS, CDR2 YFSETQ, per germline. The CDR3 spells CASSSQMSSGKNEQFF. DNA of the CDR3: TGCGCCAGCAGCTCCCAGATGTCTAGCGGGAAGAATGAGCAGTTCTTC.

In this sample, this clone turned up a few times. The sample carries other DNA sequences with the same CDR3. J is TRBJ1-1 and V is TRBV5-1; 7 nucleotides line up with TRBD1. Germline lookup yields CDR1 SGHRS and CDR2 YFSETQ. This CDR3 spans 13 amino acids. The V segment lost 1 base and the J segment 5 bases; nucleotides outside the gene matches: 2. The CDR3 nucleotides read TGCGCCAGCAGCTTGACAGGGGTAACTGAAGCTTTCTTT. Its translation is CASSLTGVTEAFF.

As regards this clone: Additional DNA sequences in this sample encode the identical CDR3. This rearrangement joins TRBV5-1 to TRBJ2-3; unclear D gene. Germline V gives CDR1 SGHRS, CDR2 YFSETQ. The ends were cut back, 0 bases at V and 0 bases at J, with 8 bases in the middle. The CDR3 sequence is 15 residues long. DNA of the CDR3: TGCGCCAGCAGCTTGGCGGGCCGAAGCACAGATACGCAGTATTTT. Amino acids: CASSLAGRSTDTQYF.

V and J are TRBV4-3 and TRBJ1-3; tentative D call: TRBD1 (5 bases). Per the germline V gene, CDR1 is LGHNA and CDR2 is YSLEER. Trimming removed 4 bases from V and 2 bases from J, with 9 bases in between. The CDR3 runs 14 residues. CDR3 in DNA: TGCGCCAGCAGCCCCGAGGGGCCTGGAAACACCATATATTTT. Protein product: CASSPEGPGNTIYF.

The gene calls are TRBV2 and TRBJ2-7; 11 bases are shared with TRBD1. Germline V CDR1 and CDR2: SNHLY, FYNNEI. There are 15 residues in the CDR3. The junction had 6 bases not matched to a gene; V was cut back by 6 bases and J by 2 bases. The CDR3 DNA sequence: TGTGCCAGCAGCATAGGGACAGGGGGAGCCTACGAGCAGTACTTC. It yields the protein CASSIGTGGAYEQYF. Drawing the rest from reference TRBV2 and TRBJ2-7, the complete variable domain is EPEVTQTPSHQVTQMGQEVILRCVPISNHLYFYWYRQILGQKVEFLVSFYNNEISEKSEIFDDQFSVERPDGSNFTLKIRSTKLEDSAMYFCASSIGTGGAYEQYFGPGTRLTVT.

Concerning this clone: Other DNA variants within this sample encode the same CDR3. V usage is TRBV30 and J usage is TRBJ2-7, with D perhaps matching TRBD1 (5 bases). The V and J ends lost 2 bases and 6 bases respectively, with 8 bases between them. Germline V gene lookup returns CDR1 GTSNPN and CDR2 SVGIG (reference sequence). The CDR3 is 11 amino acids. The CDR3, as DNA: TGTGCCTGGAGTCCAGGGCGCGAGCAGTACTTC. Translating it yields CAWSPGREQYF. The full variable domain, its missing parts supplied by reference TRBV30 and TRBJ2-7, is SQTIHQWPATLVQPVGSPLSLECTVEGTSNPNLYWYRQAAGRGLQLLFYSVGIGQISSEVPQNLSASRPQDRQFILSSKKLLLSDSGFYLCAWSPGREQYFGPGTRLTVT.

The chain combines TRBV5-8 with TRBJ2-7; no clear D. The CDR3 has 15 amino acids. V was pared by 3 bases and J by 3 bases, with 16 bases between. Per germline, CDR1 SGHTS and CDR2 YDEGEE. CDR3 DNA: TGTGCCAGCAGCTCGGGTGAGTTTGTGGTCTACGAGCAGTACTTC. Its protein product is CASSSGEFVVYEQYF.

The chain is built from TRBV7-9 and TRBJ2-1; 8 bases are a match to TRBD2. Losses at the gene ends were 4 bases for V and 5 bases for J; bases not matched to a gene: 4. The CDR3 covers 14 residues. CDR1 is SEHNR and CDR2 is FQNEAQ in the germline V gene (reference sequence). CDR3 DNA: TGTGCCAGCAGCTCGAGCGGGGGAGACAATGAGCAGTTCTTC. This codes for CASSSSGGDNEQFF. The full variable domain, with the rest looked up from reference TRBV7-9 and TRBJ2-1, is DTGVSQNPRHKITKRGQNVTFRCDPISEHNRLYWYRQTLGQGPEFLTYFQNEAQLEKSRLLSDRFSAERPKGSFSTLEIQRTEQGDSAMYLCASSSSGGDNEQFFGPGTRLTVL.

Note on this clone: The same CDR3 arises from other DNA sequences in this sample as well. The CDR3 here is CASSISGSSYNEQFF. The CDR3 DNA reads as TGTGCCAGTAGTATTAGCGGGAGCTCCTACAATGAGCAGTTCTTC. This chain connects TRBV19 to TRBJ2-1, with 9 bases fitting TRBD2. The germline gives CDR1 LNHDA, CDR2 SQIVND (reference sequence). This CDR3 has 15 amino acids. Trimming at V came to 3 bases and at J to 0 bases, leaving 0 bases not matched to a gene.

The chain joins TRBV14 to TRBJ2-2; TRBD2 matches at 10 bases. Germline V gives CDR1 SGHDN, CDR2 FVKESK. CDR3 length equals 16 residues. The V gene end was trimmed by 4 bases and the J gene end by 0 bases; junction bases not matched to a gene: 2. In DNA form, the CDR3 reads TGTGCCAGCAGCCTTCTAGCGGGAGCGAACACCGGGGAGCTGTTTTTT. Translation gives CASSLLAGANTGELFF.

As to this clone: The sample holds other DNA sequences that translate to the same CDR3. This chain connects TRBV2 to TRBJ1-1; D unclear. CDR3 length equals 14 residues. V shed 2 bases and J shed 1 base, with 8 bases lying between them. The germline gives CDR1 SNHLY, CDR2 FYNNEI. Written as DNA, the CDR3 is TGTGCCAGCAGTGAAAGAGTAGGGAACACTGAAGCTTTCTTT. This sequence encodes CASSERVGNTEAFF.